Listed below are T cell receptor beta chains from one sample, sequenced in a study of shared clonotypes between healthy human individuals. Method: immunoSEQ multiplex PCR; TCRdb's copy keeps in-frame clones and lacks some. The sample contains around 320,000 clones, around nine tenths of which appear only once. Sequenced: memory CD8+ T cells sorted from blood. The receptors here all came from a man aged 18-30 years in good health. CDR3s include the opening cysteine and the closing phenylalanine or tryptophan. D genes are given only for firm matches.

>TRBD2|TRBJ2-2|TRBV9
TGTGCCAGCAGTGTGTCGGGAGGAACGAACACCGGGGAGCTGTTTTTT
CASSVSGGTNTGELFF
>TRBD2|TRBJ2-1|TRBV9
TGTGCCAGCAGCGAGACTAGCGGGATGAATGAGCAGTTCTTC
CASSETSGMNEQFF
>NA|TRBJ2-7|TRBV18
TGTGCCAGCTCACCACGCGGGGAGTCCTACGAGCAGTACTTC
CASSPRGESYEQYF
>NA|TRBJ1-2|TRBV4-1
TGCGCCAGCAGCCAAGGAGGGGGGCACTACGGCCTCTATGGCTACACCTTC
CASSQGGGHYGLYGYTF
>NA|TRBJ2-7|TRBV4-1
TGCGCCAGCAGCCAAGGGAGCGGCGGCGAGCAGTACTTC
CASSQGSGGEQYF
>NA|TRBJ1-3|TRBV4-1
TGCGCCAGCAGCCAGGTTCTTTACTCTGGAAACACCATATATTTT
CASSQVLYSGNTIYF
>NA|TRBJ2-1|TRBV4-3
TGCGCCAGCAGCCAAGACGCCAGGGGCGACTACAATGAGCAGTTCTTC
CASSQDARGDYNEQFF
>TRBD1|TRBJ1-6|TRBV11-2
TGTGCCAGCAGCTCCATGACAGGGGGAGACTCACCCCTCCACTTT
CASSSMTGGDSPLHF
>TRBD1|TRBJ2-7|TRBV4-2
TGTGCCAGCAGCCAAGACCTTAGACAGGGGTCCTACGAGCAGTACTTC
CASSQDLRQGSYEQYF
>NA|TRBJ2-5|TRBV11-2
TGTGCCAGCAGCTCTCAAGGGGAGGCCCAGTACTTC
CASSSQGEAQYF
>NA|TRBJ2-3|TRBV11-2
TGTGCCAGCAGCTCTCAGTTAGATACGCAGTATTTT
CASSSQLDTQYF
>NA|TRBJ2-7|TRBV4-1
TGCGCCAGCAGCCAAGGCCGGATCTCTTCGGAGGAGCAGTACTTC
CASSQGRISSEEQYF
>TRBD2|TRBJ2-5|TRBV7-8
TGTGCCAGCAGCTTAGATCTAGCGGAAAAGGAGACCCAGTACTTC
CASSLDLAEKETQYF
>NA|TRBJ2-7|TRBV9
TGTGCCAGCAGCGTAGGTGGCGGGACCGACGAGCAGTACTTC
CASSVGGGTDEQYF
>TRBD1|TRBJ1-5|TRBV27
TGTGCCAGCAGTTTCTCGGACAGGGGCAATCAGCCCCAGCATTTT
CASSFSDRGNQPQHF
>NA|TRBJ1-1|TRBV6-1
TGTGCCAGCAGAAAGGCGATTGAGAACACTGAAGCTTTCTTT
CASRKAIENTEAFF
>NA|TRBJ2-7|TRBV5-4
TGTGCCAGCAGCACCGTGGGGGGTGGTTACGAGCAGTACTTC
CASSTVGGGYEQYF